What follows is one T cell receptor beta chain and its context. Its antigen remains unidentified. The germline gene is not matched at one end of the junction; a read error may be the cause. The record originates from a study of cytomegalovirus exposure and HLA in healthy donors. Regarding the study as a whole: Earlier findings revealed that most TCR beta V segments proved productive either about 87% or about 30% of the time.

The CDR3 has 16 residues. In germline, CDR1 is MNHEY, CDR2 SVGAGI. The PCR used 60 Vbeta and 13 Jbeta primers. Profiled with immunoSEQ multiplex PCR; TCRdb holds only in-frame clones, not every one. The table records under 150,000 clones, 82% of them present only once. The TCR comes from a woman aged 18 to 35 in good health and CMV-seronegative. The specimen was PBMCs. This rearrangement joins TRBV6-5 to TRBJ1-1; 7 bases agree with TRBD1. CDR3 sequence (DNA): TGTGCCAGCAGTTACTCGACAGGGTGGTTGAAGACTGAAGCTTTCTTT. Its protein is CASSYSTGWLKTEAFF.